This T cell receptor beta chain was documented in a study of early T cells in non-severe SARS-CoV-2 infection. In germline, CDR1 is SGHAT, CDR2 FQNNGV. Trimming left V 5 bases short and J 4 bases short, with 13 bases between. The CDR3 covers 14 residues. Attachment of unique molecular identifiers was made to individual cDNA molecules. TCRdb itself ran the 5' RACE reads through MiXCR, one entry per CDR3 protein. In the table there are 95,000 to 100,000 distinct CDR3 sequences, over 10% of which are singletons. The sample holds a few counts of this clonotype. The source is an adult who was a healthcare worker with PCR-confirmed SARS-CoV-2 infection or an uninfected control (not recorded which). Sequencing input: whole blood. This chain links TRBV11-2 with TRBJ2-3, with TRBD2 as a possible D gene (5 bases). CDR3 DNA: TGTGCCAGCAGCCCCCGGGGTATCTCAGATACGCAGTATTTT. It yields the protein CASSPRGISDTQYF.